In this sample, the clone carrying this T cell receptor (beta chain) turned up a few times. Its antigen is currently unknown. This entry is derived from a study of identical twins. TCRdb analysed the 5' RACE reads with MiXCR anew, one entry per CDR3 protein. The data show 230,000 or so distinct CDR3 sequences, roughly 8% seen once. Findings of the study overall: Within cord blood, abundant beta clonotypes carried fewer insertions, but memory repertoires showed no such trend. Without tracking the same donors, conclusions rested on cross-sectional statistical analysis.

The same specimen was also included in a second study, on yellow fever vaccine responses in identical twins.

This receptor was taken from a woman aged 18-29 years in good health. The sequenced sample consisted of CD8+ T cells sorted from blood.

CDR3: CAGTDDTDTQYF. The DNA for the CDR3 is TGTGCCGGAACAGATGACACAGATACGCAGTATTTT. The genes are TRBV7-8 and TRBJ2-3; D remains ambiguous. V was pared by 11 bases and J by 2 bases, with 11 bases between. The CDR3 is made up of 12 amino acids. The germline CDR1 and CDR2 sequences are SGHVS and FQNEAQ.